Listed below are T cell receptor beta chains from one sample, sequenced in a study of blood T cell repertoires in COVID-19. Profiling relied on immunoSEQ multiplex PCR, and the TCRdb table lists in-frame clones only, not all of them. This sample has about 24,000 clones, with 89% found just once. Specimen: peripheral blood. Source of these receptors: a woman in her 70s with active COVID-19. Each CDR3 is given with its conserved first and last residue. D genes are given only for firm matches. Clone size is stated in some rows and not others, as once, few, many or a class when expanded.

CDR3 DNA: TGTGCCAGCAGCTTCGGCGACAGGGCAGGAGAAAAACTGTTTTTT
CDR3 protein: CASSFGDRAGEKLFF
D gene: TRBD1
J gene: TRBJ1-4
V gene: TRBV7-9
clone size: few

CDR3 DNA: TGTGCCAGCAGTTACGCCGGGACAGCTGGCGGCTACACCTTC
CDR3 protein: CASSYAGTAGGYTF
D gene: TRBD1
J gene: TRBJ1-2
V gene: TRBV6-6
clone size: once

CDR3 DNA: TGTGCCAGCAGCTTAGGAAGCGGGGGGTACCAAGAGACCCAGTACTTC
CDR3 protein: CASSLGSGGYQETQYF
D gene: TRBD2
J gene: TRBJ2-5
V gene: TRBV7-2
clone size: NA

CDR3 DNA: TGCGCCAGCAGCTTCCAGGGGCTAGTCGTCGGGGAGCTGTTTTTT
CDR3 protein: CASSFQGLVVGELFF
D gene: NA
J gene: TRBJ2-2
V gene: TRBV5-1
clone size: NA

CDR3 DNA: TGTGCCAGCAGCTATACTAGCGGGGGAAGCAATGAGCAGTTCTTC
CDR3 protein: CASSYTSGGSNEQFF
D gene: TRBD2
J gene: TRBJ2-1
V gene: TRBV11-2
clone size: NA

CDR3 DNA: TGTGCCAGCAGTTACTGGACTAGCGGGGTGGTTGAGCAGTTCTTC
CDR3 protein: CASSYWTSGVVEQFF
D gene: TRBD2
J gene: TRBJ2-1
V gene: TRBV6-5
clone size: NA

CDR3 DNA: TGTGCCAGTAGTATCGGAGGGGTAAATGAAAAACTGTTTTTT
CDR3 protein: CASSIGGVNEKLFF
D gene: NA
J gene: TRBJ1-4
V gene: TRBV19
clone size: NA

CDR3 DNA: TGTGCCAGCAGGTCGGGCACTGAAGCTTTCTTT
CDR3 protein: CASRSGTEAFF
D gene: NA
J gene: TRBJ1-1
V gene: TRBV25-1
clone size: NA

CDR3 DNA: TGTGCCAGCAGCCATCTGGCCTCGGGACTAGCGGGTAGCACAGATACGCAGTATTTT
CDR3 protein: CASSHLASGLAGSTDTQYF
D gene: TRBD2
J gene: TRBJ2-3
V gene: TRBV4-2
clone size: NA

CDR3 DNA: TGTGCCAGCAGCGTAGCGCCTAGCCAGCTCGGGGAGCTGTTTTTT
CDR3 protein: CASSVAPSQLGELFF
D gene: NA
J gene: TRBJ2-2
V gene: TRBV9
clone size: NA

CDR3 DNA: TGTGCCAGCAGCCAGGGGACTAGCGGGGGATACGAGCAGTACTTC
CDR3 protein: CASSQGTSGGYEQYF
D gene: TRBD2
J gene: TRBJ2-7
V gene: TRBV4-2
clone size: once

CDR3 DNA: TGTGCCAGCAGCTTAGTTGGGACTCCTAATCGAGATACGCAGTATTTT
CDR3 protein: CASSLVGTPNRDTQYF
D gene: NA
J gene: TRBJ2-3
V gene: TRBV7-2
clone size: NA

CDR3 DNA: TGTGCCAGCAGCTTAATGAGCAGGACCGGGGAGCTGTTTTTT
CDR3 protein: CASSLMSRTGELFF
D gene: NA
J gene: TRBJ2-2
V gene: TRBV7-9
clone size: NA

CDR3 DNA: TGTGCCAGCAGTCAGACAAGGGGCCCCTCCTACGAGCAGTACTTC
CDR3 protein: CASSQTRGPSYEQYF
D gene: NA
J gene: TRBJ2-7
V gene: TRBV27
clone size: NA

CDR3 DNA: TGTGCCAGCAGCCTCACCGGGACAGGGGGCCAAAAGGTGCTGTTTTTT
CDR3 protein: CASSLTGTGGQKVLFF
D gene: TRBD1
J gene: TRBJ2-2
V gene: TRBV7-2
clone size: NA

CDR3 DNA: TGTGCCAGCAGCTTAAGGCAGTTCTCTGGGGCCAACGTCCTGACTTTC
CDR3 protein: CASSLRQFSGANVLTF
D gene: NA
J gene: TRBJ2-6
V gene: TRBV7-3
clone size: NA

CDR3 DNA: TGTGCCAGCAGCAAACAGAGCGGGGGAGGCAATGAGCAGTTCTTC
CDR3 protein: CASSKQSGGGNEQFF
D gene: TRBD2
J gene: TRBJ2-1
V gene: TRBV7-2
clone size: NA

CDR3 DNA: TGTGCCAGCAGTGATGGACAGCCGAGTAAAAACATTCAGTACTTC
CDR3 protein: CASSDGQPSKNIQYF
D gene: NA
J gene: TRBJ2-4
V gene: TRBV6-1
clone size: NA

CDR3 DNA: TGTGCCAGTACTAGCGGGGGATACGAGCAGTACTTC
CDR3 protein: CASTSGGYEQYF
D gene: TRBD2
J gene: TRBJ2-7
V gene: TRBV19
clone size: NA

CDR3 DNA: TGTGCCAGCAGTATGGACAGTTCCCGGCCCCAGCATTTT
CDR3 protein: CASSMDSSRPQHF
D gene: NA
J gene: TRBJ1-5
V gene: TRBV6-5
clone size: NA

CDR3 DNA: TGCGCCAGCAGCCAAGGGACAGCTGGCGGGTATGGCTACACCTTC
CDR3 protein: CASSQGTAGGYGYTF
D gene: TRBD1
J gene: TRBJ1-2
V gene: TRBV5-1
clone size: NA

CDR3 DNA: TGTGCCAGCAGCTCTCATGACAGGGCTACCTACAATGAGCAGTTCTTC
CDR3 protein: CASSSHDRATYNEQFF
D gene: TRBD1
J gene: TRBJ2-1
V gene: TRBV5-4
clone size: once

CDR3 DNA: TGTGCCAGCACCGGGGTGTCGGACCCCTACGAGCAGTACTTC
CDR3 protein: CASTGVSDPYEQYF
D gene: NA
J gene: TRBJ2-7
V gene: TRBV11-2
clone size: few

CDR3 DNA: TGTGCCACCAGTGATTTGGGCGAGAGAGGGTCCAATGAGCAGTTCTTC
CDR3 protein: CATSDLGERGSNEQFF
D gene: NA
J gene: TRBJ2-1
V gene: TRBV24-1
clone size: NA

CDR3 DNA: TGTGCCAGCAGCGCAAGTAGCGGGGGGGCTGGGGAGCAGTTCTTC
CDR3 protein: CASSASSGGAGEQFF
D gene: TRBD2
J gene: TRBJ2-1
V gene: TRBV7-8
clone size: NA

CDR3 DNA: TGTGCCAGCAGTGAAAAAGGCTTTGGGGGGGGTCAATACAATGAGCAGTTCTTC
CDR3 protein: CASSEKGFGGGQYNEQFF
D gene: TRBD2
J gene: TRBJ2-1
V gene: TRBV6-1
clone size: NA

CDR3 DNA: TGCGCCAGACCCGGGAATTATACGCAGTATTTT
CDR3 protein: CARPGNYTQYF
D gene: NA
J gene: TRBJ2-3
V gene: TRBV23-1
clone size: NA

CDR3 DNA: TGTGCCAGCAGCCCGGGGACAGCAGGCTACACCTTC
CDR3 protein: CASSPGTAGYTF
D gene: TRBD1
J gene: TRBJ1-2
V gene: TRBV7-9
clone size: medium-sized

CDR3 DNA: TGTGCCAGCCAACAGGGTTTCTCCTACGAGCAGTACTTC
CDR3 protein: CASQQGFSYEQYF
D gene: NA
J gene: TRBJ2-7
V gene: TRBV6-5
clone size: NA

CDR3 DNA: TGTGCCAGCAGCCTATCGACAGCGAACACTGAAGCTTTCTTT
CDR3 protein: CASSLSTANTEAFF
D gene: NA
J gene: TRBJ1-1
V gene: TRBV3-1/TRBV3-2
clone size: NA

CDR3 DNA: TGTGCCAGCAGCTCGACTAGGGATAATGAGCAGTTCTTC
CDR3 protein: CASSSTRDNEQFF
D gene: NA
J gene: TRBJ2-1
V gene: TRBV7-7
clone size: NA

CDR3 DNA: TGCGCCAGCAGCTTCGGCGGGCCCACCTACGAGCAGTACTTC
CDR3 protein: CASSFGGPTYEQYF
D gene: NA
J gene: TRBJ2-7
V gene: TRBV5-1
clone size: NA

CDR3 DNA: TGCGCCAGCAGCTTGGCCCAGGGGGGCCCCGGGGAGCTGTTTTTT
CDR3 protein: CASSLAQGGPGELFF
D gene: NA
J gene: TRBJ2-2
V gene: TRBV5-1
clone size: NA

CDR3 DNA: TGTGCCAGCGACCAGGGACAGGCAAGCTCTGGAAACACCATATATTTT
CDR3 protein: CASDQGQASSGNTIYF
D gene: TRBD1
J gene: TRBJ1-3
V gene: TRBV7-2
clone size: NA

CDR3 DNA: TGTGCCAGCAGCCGGGACAGGGCCTATGGCTACACCTTC
CDR3 protein: CASSRDRAYGYTF
D gene: TRBD1
J gene: TRBJ1-2
V gene: TRBV7-2
clone size: NA

CDR3 DNA: TGTGCCAGCAGCTTAAGGCCCCGCGGGGGCACAGATACGCAGTATTTT
CDR3 protein: CASSLRPRGGTDTQYF
D gene: NA
J gene: TRBJ2-3
V gene: TRBV7-3
clone size: once

CDR3 DNA: TGTGCCAGCAGTTACAGGGGCCCCTACGAGCAGTACTTC
CDR3 protein: CASSYRGPYEQYF
D gene: NA
J gene: TRBJ2-7
V gene: TRBV6-6
clone size: NA